This TCR beta chain is drawn from a study of shared clonotypes between healthy human individuals. Study-wide results and caveats: Sequencing depth was expected to affect clonotype sharing among donors. When naive CD4 clonotypes were compared across a handful of donors, about 4.8% were shared. The diversity represented, both genetic and in exposure history, was limited by few donors.

An assay was performed, and its level was deep. The assay was immunoSEQ multiplex PCR, and TCRdb's table has in-frame clones only and misses some. The repertoire holds approximately 2.1 million clones, 93% seen once, with under 0.45% in the top ten. Germline V gene lookup returns CDR1 LGHNA and CDR2 YNFKEQ. V shed 2 bases and J shed 5 bases, with 22 bases lying between them. This CDR3 has 18 amino acids. As regards this clone: What it recognizes is unknown.

This sequence originates from a man aged 18 to 29 in good health. Some clones in this sample may be carry-over from other donors' samples. The chain has TRBV4-2 and TRBJ1-5, with D perhaps matching TRBD1 (5 bases). What was sequenced was naive CD4+ T cells from PBMCs. The subset is: CD45RA+ positively selected. CDR3 sequence reads: CASSQPDWDHNRDQPQHF. CDR3 bases: TGTGCCAGCAGCCAACCAGACTGGGACCATAATCGGGATCAGCCCCAGCATTTT.